A selection of T cell receptor beta chains follows, all from one sample in a study of identical twins. TCRdb independently ran MiXCR on the 5' RACE reads; one entry per CDR3 protein. The table records about 920,000 distinct CDR3 sequences, roughly 12% of them present only once. The sample was also reused in another study, on yellow fever vaccine responses in identical twins.

What was sequenced was PBMCs. These receptors all stem from a woman younger than 35 in good health. The conserved cysteine and the conserved F or W are not part of the CDR3 here. A D gene is named only where the DNA matches it firmly. Rows may omit the clone size; those that give it use once, few, many or a size class.

clone_size | d_call | j_call | v_call | cdr3_aa
NA | TRBD2 | TRBJ2-3 | TRBV27 | ASSFSGSGADTQY
NA | TRBD1 | TRBJ1-4 | TRBV4-1 | ASSRGQGEVNEKLF
few | TRBD1 | TRBJ2-4 | TRBV7-9 | ASSLSGDRPEKNIQY
few | NA | TRBJ2-7 | TRBV6-1 | ASSASRGYEQY
NA | TRBD2 | TRBJ2-7 | TRBV3-1 | ASSFISSGIAYEQY
NA | TRBD2 | TRBJ2-3 | TRBV7-3 | ASSLMTLAGGGVTQY
few | NA | TRBJ2-3 | TRBV2 | ASSVLRGPQDTQY
many | TRBD1 | TRBJ2-4 | TRBV29-1 | SVEDPTGPIQY
many | NA | TRBJ1-5 | TRBV28 | ASLGFGDNQPQH
few | NA | TRBJ2-3 | TRBV7-9 | ASSLVQSTDTQY
NA | TRBD2 | TRBJ2-3 | TRBV6-1 | ASQRGGLGDTQY
many | NA | TRBJ2-2 | TRBV12-3/TRBV12-4 | ASSFKLVGELF
NA | NA | TRBJ1-1 | TRBV7-9 | ASSLEEQNRAF
NA | NA | TRBJ1-3 | TRBV25-1 | ASSEYLGDTIY
few | NA | TRBJ2-5 | TRBV12-3/TRBV12-4 | ASSLTEGETQY
NA | NA | TRBJ2-2 | TRBV6-2/TRBV6-3 | ASRTREFGELF
few | TRBD2 | TRBJ2-3 | TRBV15 | ATSRTKLAGPTDTQY
few | TRBD2 | TRBJ2-1 | TRBV12-3/TRBV12-4 | ASSSLERGLAGGNSYNEQF
NA | TRBD1 | TRBJ1-6 | TRBV20-1 | SAPGTGTWNSPLH
NA | NA | TRBJ2-7 | TRBV10-3 | AISVATEQY
many | TRBD2 | TRBJ2-7 | TRBV7-9 | ASSSPPGLAEAYEQY
NA | TRBD1 | TRBJ2-3 | TRBV12-3/TRBV12-4 | ASTLQGTLLTDTQY
NA | TRBD1 | TRBJ2-1 | TRBV7-9 | ASNLRDRGHEQF
NA | TRBD1 | TRBJ2-5 | TRBV3-1 | ASRKTGVETQY
few | NA | TRBJ2-5 | TRBV6-1 | ASSHYLAGLQDGTQY
many | NA | TRBJ1-1 | TRBV6-6 | ASSYSVPEAF
NA | TRBD2 | TRBJ2-2 | TRBV9 | ASSVRGLALNTGELF
NA | NA | TRBJ2-2 | TRBV7-3 | ASSRPGTGELF
NA | TRBD1 | TRBJ2-3 | TRBV11-2 | ASSLNWGRQGASTQY
NA | NA | TRBJ1-1 | TRBV12-3/TRBV12-4 | ASSLQEYTEAF
few | NA | TRBJ1-2 | TRBV29-1 | SVGTAQNYGYT
NA | TRBD2 | TRBJ2-1 | TRBV19 | ASGPREGRYNEQF
NA | TRBD2 | TRBJ2-5 | TRBV4-1 | ASSQTSGGQETQY
NA | TRBD2 | TRBJ2-1 | TRBV14 | ASSHPGRLGYNEQF